Shown below are 25 T cell receptor beta chains from a single sample sequenced in a study of cytomegalovirus exposure and HLA in healthy donors. The PCR was carried out with 60 Vbeta primers and 13 Jbeta primers. Produced via immunoSEQ multiplex PCR; TCRdb's table is partial and in-frame only. The table lists about 120,000 clones, around 67% of them singletons, with over 3.5% in the top ten. Sequenced sample: PBMCs. These receptors all stem from a woman between 40 and 55 years old in good health and CMV-seronegative.

Relative to its sample, this clone is medium-sized (0.01 to 0.1%). The chain has TRBV11-2 and TRBJ2-7, with TRBD1 identical over 11 bases. CDR3 length: 15 residues. Germline CDR1 SGHAT, CDR2 FQNNGV. The junction had 9 bases not matched to a gene; V was cut back by 5 bases and J by 6 bases. The CDR3 sequence: CASSPGGTGGSEQYF. For the CDR3, the DNA is TGTGCCAGCAGCCCAGGGGGGACAGGGGGGAGCGAGCAGTACTTC.

This chain links TRBV28 with TRBJ2-5; D is possibly TRBD1 (6 bases). The assigned J gene may be wrong: the sequence end matches TRBJ2-7 better. Germline values: CDR1 MDHEN, CDR2 SYDVKM. CDR3 size: 13 residues. The CDR3 loop is CASSSSDSYEQYF. CDR3 in DNA: TGTGCCAGCAGTTCCTCGGACAGCTACGAGCAGTACTTC.

A single count supports this clone. The rearrangement joins TRBV18 to TRBJ2-1, with D possibly matching TRBD2 (7 bases). The V end was cut by 2 bases, the J end by 4 bases, with 15 bases between. In germline, CDR1 is KGHSH, CDR2 LQKENI. This CDR3 region has 16 residues. The CDR3 region has the DNA TGTGCCAGCTCACCAACGGGGGGCACAACATACAATGAGCAGTTCTTC. It encodes CASSPTGGTTYNEQFF.

The chain couples TRBV29-1 to TRBJ2-1, with 11 nucleotides matching TRBD2. The V gene's germline CDR1 is SQVTM and CDR2 ANQGSEA. This CDR3 is built from 14 residues. V was pared by 7 bases and J by 9 bases, with 11 bases of the junction left unmatched. The DNA for the CDR3 is TGCAGCGCTATTAGCGGGAGGGACCTGGGTGAGCAGTTCTTC. Protein product: CSAISGRDLGEQFF.

The chain has TRBV6-6 and TRBJ1-3; D remains ambiguous. Germline CDR1 and CDR2: MNHNY and SVGAGI (reference sequence). The CDR3 totals 15 residues. Trimming pared 5 bases from V and 2 bases from J, leaving 13 bases between. The CDR3 loop reads CASSAAQAAGNTIYF. In DNA, the CDR3 is TGTGCCAGCAGTGCAGCCCAGGCTGCTGGAAACACCATATATTTT.

The chain carries TRBV7-2 and TRBJ2-7; TRBD1 agrees at 9 bases. With 1 base clipped from V and 3 bases from J, the junction kept 4 bases outside the gene matches. The germline V gene has CDR1 SGHTA and CDR2 FQGNSA. The CDR3 runs to 15 residues. The CDR3 region has the DNA TGTGCCAGCAGCTTAGATGGGACAGGGTTCTACGAGCAGTACTTC. Its protein is CASSLDGTGFYEQYF.

This chain joins TRBV7-6 and TRBJ1-3; no clear D. CDR1 and CDR2 (germline): SGHVS, FNYEAQ. V lost 1 base, J lost 0 bases, and 7 bases lay in between. This CDR3 region has 15 residues. The chain's CDR3 is CASSLGPSSGNTIYF. The CDR3 nucleotides read TGTGCCAGCAGCTTAGGGCCTAGCTCTGGAAACACCATATATTTT.

The chain recombines TRBV7-2 with TRBJ1-5; D unresolved. The germline V and J ends were trimmed by 1 base and 3 bases, with 10 bases remaining between them. The CDR3 is made up of 15 amino acids. The germline gives CDR1 SGHTA, CDR2 FQGNSA. In nucleotides, the CDR3 is TGTGCCAGCAGCTTAGAGCCTCCTGCCAATCAGCCCCAGCATTTT. As protein: CASSLEPPANQPQHF.

This clone was picked up one time. The chain carries TRBV7-9 and TRBJ1-5; maybe TRBD1 (6 bases). V gave up 5 bases and J gave up 8 bases, with 16 bases separating them. In germline, CDR1 is SEHNR, CDR2 FQNEAQ (reference sequence). The CDR3 extends over 14 amino acids. CDR3 protein: CASSEDRPVEPQHF. The CDR3 region has the DNA TGTGCCAGCAGCGAAGACAGGCCTGTAGAGCCCCAGCATTTT.

The genes are TRBV19 and TRBJ2-7, with D perhaps TRBD1 (6 bases). This CDR3 is built from 14 residues. The V and J ends lost 1 base and 1 base respectively, with 8 bases between them. Per germline, CDR1 LNHDA and CDR2 SQIVND (reference sequence). The chain's CDR3 is CASSIGQGSYEQYF. CDR3 nucleotides: TGTGCCAGTAGTATAGGTCAGGGGTCCTACGAGCAGTACTTC.

This rearrangement joins TRBV5-1 to TRBJ2-5; 8 bases are shared with TRBD2. Germline trimming cut 7 bases from V and 1 base from J; bases unmatched to any gene: 9. CDR3 length: 15 amino acids. Germline CDR1 SGHRS, CDR2 YFSETQ. The CDR3 reads CASRTGGLGQETQYF. Here the CDR3 DNA reads TGCGCCAGCCGTACGGGGGGGCTAGGCCAAGAGACCCAGTACTTC.

This chain links TRBV21-1 with TRBJ2-7; TRBD1, as called in the table, went unchecked against the DNA. TRBV21-1 is a pseudogene locus. There are 14 residues in the CDR3. CDR3 bases: TGTGCCAGCAGCAAAGGGACAGGGGAGTACGAGCAGTACTTC. This translates into CASSKGTGEYEQYF.

Here the CDR3 DNA reads TGTGCCAGCAGTGAACCAGGACTAGCGGGGGGTCTGTACCAAGAGACCCAGTACTTC. This gives the protein CASSEPGLAGGLYQETQYF. The V gene is TRBV2, the J gene TRBJ2-5, with TRBD2 matching 14 bases. After removal of 2 bases from V and 0 bases from J, the junction contained 8 bases not matched to a gene. Germline lookup yields CDR1 SNHLY and CDR2 FYNNEI. The CDR3 length is 19 residues.

J is TRBJ1-3 and V is TRBV5-4, with D hard to call. The CDR3 spans 15 residues. CDR1 SGHNT and CDR2 YYREEE come from the germline V gene (reference sequence). V shed 1 base and J shed 2 bases, with 10 bases lying between them. CDR3: CASSLSAGAGNTIYF. The CDR3 DNA reads as TGTGCCAGCAGCTTGTCGGCCGGGGCTGGAAACACCATATATTTT.

The sample holds one count of this clone. This rearrangement joins TRBV5-4 to TRBJ1-6; D not resolved. Per the germline V gene, CDR1 is SGHNT and CDR2 is YYREEE (reference sequence). The CDR3 totals 16 residues. V shed 5 bases and J shed 0 bases, with 12 bases lying between them. CDR3 sequence reads: CASRGSGSSYNSPLHF. The CDR3 nucleotides read TGTGCCAGCAGAGGATCGGGGAGCTCCTATAATTCACCCCTCCACTTT.

The rearrangement uses TRBV4-3 and TRBJ1-6; no clear D. The V end was cut by 0 bases, the J end by 4 bases, with 10 bases between. Germline assignment: CDR1 LGHNA and CDR2 YSLEER. The CDR3 extends over 16 amino acids. The CDR3 DNA reads TGCGCCAGCAGCCAAGATCTTGAGGGTTATAATTCACCCCTCCACTTT. This encodes CASSQDLEGYNSPLHF.

This clone has just one count. This chain connects TRBV7-9 to TRBJ2-7; 7 positions match TRBD2. The germline V gene encodes CDR1 SEHNR and CDR2 FQNEAQ (reference sequence). The CDR3 loop spans 14 amino acids. With 3 bases clipped from V and 5 bases from J, the junction kept 7 bases outside the gene matches. The CDR3 is CASSFAGVPDEQYF. Here the CDR3 DNA reads TGTGCCAGCAGCTTTGCGGGAGTTCCAGACGAGCAGTACTTC.

This chain connects TRBV12-5 to TRBJ1-1; 7 nucleotides match TRBD1. Trimming at V came to 7 bases and at J to 4 bases, leaving 6 bases not matched to a gene. The germline V gene has CDR1 LGHNT and CDR2 FRNRAP. The CDR3 has 13 amino acids. The CDR3 DNA reads as TGTGCTAGTGCCTTACAGGGGACCACTGAAGCTTTCTTT. Its protein is CASALQGTTEAFF.

This clone has just one count. The CDR3 region is CASSGRVTSYNEQFF. The DNA of the CDR3 is TGTGCCAGCAGTGGCCGGGTCACCTCCTACAATGAGCAGTTCTTC. This chain uses TRBV27 with TRBJ2-1; D gene unclear. CDR1 and CDR2 (germline): MNHEY, SMNVEV (reference sequence). The CDR3 totals 15 residues. The V end was cut by 5 bases, the J end by 0 bases, with 11 bases between.

The chain employs TRBV25-1 and TRBJ2-3; D ambiguous. Germline V CDR1 and CDR2: MGHDK, SYGVNS. V lost 3 bases and J lost 2, with 6 bases in between. This CDR3 region has 13 residues. CDR3 nucleotides: TGTGCCAGCAGTGATGGCAACACAGATACGCAGTATTTT. Amino acid sequence: CASSDGNTDTQYF.

The chain carries TRBV28 and TRBJ1-6, with TRBD1 as a possible D gene (6 bases). Germline values: CDR1 MDHEN, CDR2 SYDVKM. This CDR3 contains 14 residues. Trimming left V 3 bases short and J 8 bases short, with 11 bases between. CDR3 sequence reads: CASSFRGEDSPLHF. The CDR3 DNA reads TGTGCCAGCAGTTTCAGGGGTGAAGATTCACCCCTCCACTTT.

The V and J genes are TRBV5-6 and TRBJ2-1; 10 bases are shared with TRBD2. Looked up from germline, CDR1 is SGHDT and CDR2 is YYEEEE. The CDR3 is made up of 16 amino acids. V shed 1 base, J shed 8 bases, and the junction held 9 bases outside the gene matches. In nucleotides, the CDR3 is TGTGCCAGCAGCTTGCAGTCTGCTAGCGGGAGCGATGAGCAGTTCTTC. This gives the protein CASSLQSASGSDEQFF.

The rearrangement uses TRBV2 and TRBJ1-2; D is perhaps TRBD1 (6 bases). The germline V and J ends were trimmed by 9 bases and 5 bases, with 10 bases remaining between them. From germline, CDR1 is SNHLY and CDR2 FYNNEI. This CDR3 has 11 amino acids. The DNA for the CDR3 is TGTGCCAGACAGGGTGAATATGGCTACACCTTC. The encoded protein is CARQGEYGYTF.

As to this clone: The junction shows a germline mismatch at one end, possibly a read error. The chain uses TRBV4-1 and TRBJ2-7; 10 nucleotides agree with TRBD2. The CDR3 has 19 residues. The germline CDR1 and CDR2 sequences are MGHRA and YSYEKL. CDR3 loop: CASSQAAWDRTSGSYEQYF. DNA of the CDR3: TGCGCCAGCAGTCAAGCCGCATGGGACAGGACTAGCGGTTCTTACGAGCAGTACTTC.

The gene calls are TRBV4-3 and TRBJ1-5; D is ambiguous. The V gene lost 6 bases and the J gene lost 6 bases, with 12 bases spanning the gap. Germline CDR1 LGHNA, CDR2 YSLEER. The length of the CDR3 is 13 residues. The CDR3 coding sequence is TGCGCCAGCAGTTGGGGAGAAGGTCAGCCCCAGCATTTT. Its translation is CASSWGEGQPQHF.